Listed below are T cell receptor beta chains from one sample, sequenced in a study of regulatory T cells in long-lasting Graves disease. One entry per CDR3 protein results from TCRdb running MiXCR on the multiplex PCR reads. Among hundreds of thousands of distinct CDR3 sequences listed, about 16% were seen once. These data also formed part of another study, on T cells in Graves' hyperthyroidism and ophthalmopathy.

Sample: peripheral blood mononuclear cells (PBMCs), taken at new diagnosis, from a patient treated with antithyroid drugs. The receptors stem from a man younger than 35 with Graves disease. CDR3s include the opening cysteine and the closing phenylalanine or tryptophan. A D gene is named only where the DNA matches it firmly. The size entry is marked missing in some rows and otherwise reads once, few, many or a size class.

j_call | d_call | clone_size | v_call | cdr3_aa | cdr3_nt
TRBJ2-1 | TRBD1 | many | TRBV12-5 | CASGPGERGTGGAGGLYNEQFF | TGTGCTAGTGGGCCCGGCGAGAGGGGGACAGGGGGTGCTGGGGGCCTGTACAATGAGCAGTTCTTC
TRBJ2-5 | TRBD2 | . | TRBV9 | CASSSGGSETQYF | TGTGCCAGCAGCTCCGGGGGGAGTGAGACCCAGTACTTC
TRBJ2-1 | . | . | TRBV5-5 | CASSLSRGEDEQFF | TGTGCCAGCAGCTTATCCAGGGGTGAGGATGAGCAGTTCTTC
TRBJ2-1 | TRBD2 | few | TRBV10-3 | CAISGGTNPGEQFF | TGTGCCATCAGTGGGGGGACTAACCCCGGTGAGCAGTTCTTC
TRBJ2-3 | TRBD2 | few | TRBV10-3 | CAISSGAGGGTDTQYF | TGTGCCATCAGTTCGGGGGCGGGAGGGGGCACAGATACGCAGTATTTT
TRBJ2-3 | . | many | TRBV7-8 | CASSLSAGRTDTQYF | TGTGCCAGCAGCTTAAGCGCGGGACGAACAGATACGCAGTATTTT
TRBJ1-1 | . | many | TRBV27 | CASSSRSPGKAFF | TGTGCCAGCAGTTCCAGGAGCCCAGGGAAAGCTTTCTTT
TRBJ2-1 | . | . | TRBV12-5 | CASGLEGLGNEQFF | TGTGCTAGTGGTTTGGAGGGTCTCGGGAATGAGCAGTTCTTC
TRBJ1-3 | TRBD1 | few | TRBV10-3 | CAISEEGVTGAGNTIYF | TGTGCCATCAGTGAGGAAGGGGTGACAGGGGCTGGAAACACCATATATTTT
TRBJ2-2 | TRBD1 | many | TRBV12-3/TRBV12-4 | CASSGTGTGGTGELFF | TGTGCCAGCAGTGGGACCGGGACAGGGGGCACCGGGGAGCTGTTTTTT
TRBJ2-6 | TRBD2 | . | TRBV19 | CASSPRLAASFSGANVLTF | TGTGCCAGTAGTCCCCGACTAGCTGCCTCCTTCTCTGGGGCCAACGTCCTGACTTTC
TRBJ1-5 | . | . | TRBV20-1 | CSAIKSQGYSQPQHF | TGCAGTGCTATCAAGTCACAGGGATACAGCCAGCCCCAGCATTTT
TRBJ2-7 | TRBD1 | . | TRBV13 | CASSPGGQENSYEQYF | TGTGCCAGCAGCCCCGGAGGACAGGAGAACTCCTACGAGCAGTACTTC
TRBJ2-2 | TRBD2 | . | TRBV10-2 | CASSPPLPGTSGGEGTGELFF | TGCGCCAGCAGTCCGCCCCTACCTGGGACTAGCGGAGGAGAGGGAACCGGGGAGCTGTTTTTT
TRBJ2-7 | . | many | TRBV12-3/TRBV12-4 | CASSPMGYDQYF | TGTGCCAGCAGTCCCATGGGCTACGATCAGTACTTC
TRBJ1-5 | . | few | TRBV12-3/TRBV12-4 | CASSSIGTRQPQHF | TGTGCCAGCAGTTCGATAGGGACTCGTCAGCCCCAGCATTTT
TRBJ2-4 | TRBD2 | many | TRBV7-8 | CASSPQTGTTSGRNIQYF | TGTGCCAGCAGCCCGCAGACGGGGACGACTAGCGGGAGGAACATTCAGTACTTC
TRBJ1-2 | TRBD1 | few | TRBV12-3/TRBV12-4 | CASRGQGIHYGYTF | TGTGCCAGCAGGGGACAGGGGATTCACTATGGCTACACCTTC
TRBJ2-7 | . | many | TRBV6-2/TRBV6-3 | CASSYFQGQAYEQYF | TGTGCCAGCAGTTACTTTCAGGGACAAGCCTACGAGCAGTACTTC
TRBJ2-1 | . | . | TRBV28 | CASSHPPLVSGYNEQFF | TGTGCCAGCAGCCACCCCCCCCTAGTCAGCGGATACAATGAGCAGTTCTTC
TRBJ1-2 | . | many | TRBV5-1 | CASRSAYGYTF | TGCGCCAGCAGGTCTGCTTATGGCTACACCTTC
TRBJ2-7 | TRBD2 | many | TRBV27 | CASSPLGTSGSFYEQYF | TGTGCCAGCAGTCCCCTAGGGACTAGCGGGAGTTTCTACGAGCAGTACTTC
TRBJ2-1 | . | many | TRBV28 | CATNLREQFF | TGTGCCACCAACCTGAGGGAGCAGTTCTTC
TRBJ2-5 | . | many | TRBV3-1 | CASSRDNAHGTQYF | TGTGCCAGCAGCCGGGATAACGCGCATGGGACCCAGTACTTC
TRBJ2-3 | . | many | TRBV5-1 | CASSLEGLPGDTQYF | TGCGCCAGCAGCTTGGAGGGGCTGCCCGGGGATACGCAGTATTTT
TRBJ1-2 | . | many | TRBV7-8 | CASTREATNYGYTF | TGTGCCAGCACACGGGAGGCAACTAACTATGGCTACACCTTC
TRBJ2-1 | . | many | TRBV7-3 | CASSLSAVGEQFF | TGTGCCAGCAGCTTAAGCGCCGTTGGTGAGCAGTTCTTC
TRBJ2-3 | . | . | TRBV7-8 | CASSLLEGQHTQYF | TGTGCCAGCAGCTTATTGGAGGGTCAGCATACGCAGTATTTT
TRBJ2-6 | TRBD2 | . | TRBV7-9 | CASSFVTSGNSGANVLTF | TGTGCCAGCAGCTTTGTGACTAGCGGGAATTCTGGGGCCAACGTCCTGACTTTC
TRBJ2-5 | . | many | TRBV6-2/TRBV6-3 | CASSYSGSSVF | TGTGCCAGCAGTTACTCTGGGAGTTCAGTCTTC
TRBJ2-3 | . | few | TRBV10-3 | CASSPLTSTTDTQYF | TGTGCCTCCTCACCTTTGACTAGTACGACAGATACGCAGTATTTT
TRBJ1-4 | TRBD1 | . | TRBV12-3/TRBV12-4 | CASSTGTGYDEKLFF | TGTGCCAGCAGTACCGGGACAGGGTACGATGAAAAACTGTTTTTT
TRBJ1-5 | TRBD1 | many | TRBV12-3/TRBV12-4 | CASRGANQPQHF | TGCGCCAGCAGGGGGGCGAATCAGCCCCAGCATTTT
TRBJ1-6 | . | many | TRBV6-1 | CASSEGGPTLPLHF | TGTGCCAGCAGTGAAGGTGGCCCAACTCTCCCCCTCCACTTT
TRBJ1-1 | . | many | TRBV10-1 | CASSESPSTEAFF | TGCGCCAGCAGTGAGTCCCCGAGCACTGAAGCTTTCTTT
TRBJ2-7 | . | many | TRBV20-1 | CSAPFSGRSYEQYF | TGCAGTGCGCCCTTTAGCGGTAGATCCTACGAGCAGTACTTC
TRBJ2-3 | TRBD1 | many | TRBV28 | CASSRGQGIDTQYF | TGTGCCAGCAGTAGAGGACAGGGGATAGATACGCAGTATTTT
TRBJ1-4 | . | few | TRBV2 | CASRVLRGTNEKLFF | TGTGCCAGCAGAGTTCTTAGGGGAACTAATGAAAAACTGTTTTTT
TRBJ2-1 | TRBD2 | many | TRBV7-2 | CASSSRPLAGGYNEQFF | TGTGCCAGCAGCAGTCGCCCGCTAGCGGGAGGGTACAATGAGCAGTTCTTC
TRBJ1-2 | . | . | TRBV5-1 | CASSLGGTDGYTF | TGCGCCAGCAGCTTAGGAGGGACGGATGGCTACACCTTC
TRBJ2-7 | TRBD2 | . | TRBV29-1 | CSVGGLAGVYEQYF | TGCAGCGTTGGGGGTCTAGCGGGGGTCTACGAGCAGTACTTC
TRBJ1-6 | TRBD1 | many | TRBV3-1 | CASSPGQANSPLHF | TGTGCCAGCAGCCCGGGACAGGCTAATTCACCCCTCCACTTT
TRBJ1-2 | . | many | TRBV30 | CAWSLRALGYTF | TGTGCCTGGAGTCTCAGGGCTCTTGGCTACACCTTC
TRBJ2-7 | . | many | TRBV30 | CAWSTQGTYEQYF | TGTGCCTGGAGTACTCAGGGGACCTACGAGCAGTACTTC
TRBJ2-7 | . | many | TRBV12-3/TRBV12-4 | CASQAVGEQYF | TGTGCCAGCCAGGCTGTCGGCGAGCAGTACTTC
TRBJ2-4 | . | many | TRBV28 | CASSSDGAKNIQYF | TGTGCCAGCAGTTCCGATGGGGCCAAAAACATTCAGTACTTC
TRBJ1-6 | . | . | TRBV10-3 | CAISGGQPRSPLHF | TGTGCCATCAGTGGCGGACAGCCGCGATCACCCCTCCACTTT
TRBJ2-7 | . | many | TRBV11-1 | CASSSDEWGNYEQYF | TGTGCCAGCAGCTCCGATGAATGGGGGAACTACGAGCAGTACTTC
TRBJ2-5 | TRBD1 | once | TRBV12-3/TRBV12-4 | CASQRQGSETQYF | TGTGCCAGCCAAAGACAGGGTTCGGAGACCCAGTACTTC
TRBJ2-1 | . | . | TRBV29-1 | CSVKGARRYNEQFF | TGCAGCGTAAAAGGGGCTAGGCGGTACAATGAGCAGTTCTTC
TRBJ2-2 | . | . | TRBV7-3 | CASSPPGGENTGELFF | TGTGCCAGCAGCCCCCCCGGGGGAGAGAACACCGGGGAGCTGTTTTTT
TRBJ2-2 | TRBD2 | . | TRBV7-9 | CASSMLAGGTGELFF | TGTGCCAGCAGCATGCTAGCGGGAGGGACCGGGGAGCTGTTTTTT
TRBJ2-1 | . | many | TRBV30 | CAWSGGVSYNEQFF | TGTGCCTGGAGTGGGGGGGTGTCCTACAATGAGCAGTTCTTC